The clone carrying this TCR beta chain has at least ten counts. Antigen unknown. This specimen includes other DNA sequences encoding the same CDR3. Original analysis: The distant-metastasis classifier for papillary thyroid cancer was built from CDR3 differences across clinicopathological groups. Using MiXCR, TCRdb reanalyzed the PCR reads. V and J calls and clone size were set by TCRdb, not the authors. The sample shows some 41,000 clones, 28% of them seen only once. V was clipped by 1 base and J by 11 bases; unmatched bases: 4. The CDR3 loop spans 12 amino acids. Germline V gene lookup returns CDR1 SGHDN and CDR2 FVKESK. The data were taken from a study of metastatic and nonmetastatic thyroid tumors. The wider study: Both malignant and benign thyroid patients supplied peripheral blood and tumor or nodule tissue samples, across which the repertoires of these patients were then compared.

Study-wide results and limits: Malignant tumors reportedly showed significantly higher TCR beta diversity than benign nodules in both blood and tumor.

The entire patient cohort was treatment-naive prior to thyroid surgery. The V call is TRBV14, the J call TRBJ1-1, with 7 positions matching TRBD1. The sequence derives from a male donor with papillary thyroid cancer or a benign thyroid nodule (not recorded which). Some clones in this sample may be carry-over from other donors' samples. The sequencing sample was made of blood. CDR3 in DNA: TGTGCCAGCAGCCAAGGACAGGGCGGTGCTTTCTTT. It translates to CASSQGQGGAFF.